This entry features one T cell receptor beta chain sequence. The specificity of this receptor is unknown. Nothing much larger sits one base from this clone, and base qualities are not available. For sequencing of the TCRbeta CDR3 region, genomic DNA was extracted from the sorted cells. TCRbeta CDR3 regions were sequenced using the immunoSEQ Assay. The table was pulled from immuneACCESS by TCRdb, which kept in-frame rearrangements only. Such tables lose some clones; where checked, under half of the loss comes from unresolved V genes, and the rest has no known cause. The sample table records about 64,000 clones; about 90% of these occur just once. The ten biggest clones cover approximately 5.2% of the sample. These data are taken from a study of OX40 agonist ivuxolimab in advanced cancers. Broadly, across the study: The costimulatory receptor OX40 (CD134) was targeted by ivuxolimab, a fully human IgG2 agonistic monoclonal antibody. Intravenous ivuxolimab was administered to patients every 2 weeks at six dose levels: 0.01, 0.1, 0.3, 1.5, 3 and 10 mg/kg. Of the roughly 54 dose-escalation patients, hepatocellular carcinoma was present in 19, melanoma in around 15, renal cell carcinoma in 9 and head and neck cancer in 9. A male proportion of 82.7% and a mean age of roughly 55 years, ranging from about 20 to 79, were recorded for the dose-escalation cohort. Prior anti-PD-1, anti-PD-L1 or anti-CTLA-4 therapy was permitted, and checkpoint inhibitors had been received by under 50% of dose-escalation patients. Three dose-escalation patients achieved partial responses, one with hepatocellular carcinoma and two with cutaneous melanoma. The point of sequencing TCRbeta in the periphery was to test whether ivuxolimab changed TCR sequence diversity and drove clonal T-cell expansion. The paper covers the monotherapy dose-escalation part of the phase I ivuxolimab trial, which included N of about 50 patients.

Broad study findings and their caveats: In partial responders in the 0.1-3.0 mg/kg groups, normalized peripheral clonal expansion was found to be among the lowest, especially among CD8+ T cells. At doses of 0.1 to 3.0 mg/kg, clonal expansion of both CD4+ and CD8+ T cells in blood was seen between baseline and week 6. Low levels of normalized T-cell clonal expansion were also shown by some nonresponding patients. After ivuxolimab, CD8+ T cells had more expanded clones than CD4+ T cells on average. The antigen specificity of the clonally expanded peripheral T cells was not determined.

CDR1 and CDR2 are read off the germline V gene as SGHRS and YFSETQ. The CDR3 holds 15 amino acids from the cysteine to the phenylalanine. Only CDR3 DNA remains: 45 bases, in frame from the first base. V is cut back by 4 bases and J by 9 bases, with 5 bases in the junction unmatched. The trial excluded patients who had a history of autoimmune disease or were on systemic immunosuppression. Peripheral blood for TCR sequencing was collected from all dose cohorts at baseline, on cycle 4 day 1, and on cycle 7 day 1. Samples came from an open-label, multicenter, first-in-human phase I dose-escalation trial of ivuxolimab. The trial enrolled adults with locally advanced or metastatic head and neck squamous cell, hepatocellular, melanoma or renal cell carcinoma. Before TCR sequencing, CD4+ T cells and CD8+ T cells from peripheral blood were sorted into separate populations.

Material: CD4+ or CD8+ T cells sorted from blood, obtained in a trial of the OX40 agonist ivuxolimab. The sequence derives from an adult with an advanced solid tumor such as melanoma, head and neck, liver or kidney cancer. This receptor chain uses TRBV5-1 and TRBJ2-6, with TRBD1 matching 12 junction bases. The CDR3 is CASSHGTGGVNVLTF. The DNA sequence is as follows: TGCGCCAGCAGCCATGGGACAGGGGGCGTCAACGTCCTGACTTTC.